The 20 T cell receptor beta chains reported below all come from one sample, sequenced in a study of a mutant IDH1 vaccine in newly diagnosed glioma. TCRdb keeps only in-frame clones here, not all; method: immunoSEQ multiplex PCR. The sample holds fewer than 90,000 clones, approximately 84% seen once. The time point denotes: week 35, safety follow-up. Topical imiquimod was applied with each vaccine dose, which held 300 ug of mutant IDH1 20-mer peptide. No antigen has been assigned to these receptors. The source was PBMCs, collected from a glioma patient whose treatment included an IDH1 peptide vaccine. The receptors were sampled from a man between 18 and 29 years old with glioma.

This chain joins TRBV2 and TRBJ2-3; D remains ambiguous. The germline V gene encodes CDR1 SNHLY and CDR2 FYNNEI. Trimming pared 1 base from V and 6 bases from J, leaving 17 bases between. This CDR3 has 16 amino acids. The CDR3 nucleotides read TGTGCCAGCAGTGAAGGACGGGCCCCTTATTTGGATACGCAGTATTTT. It is translated as CASSEGRAPYLDTQYF.

This chain uses TRBV19 with TRBJ2-1, with 7 nucleotides matching TRBD2. The germline gives CDR1 LNHDA, CDR2 SQIVND (reference sequence). The trim removed 3 bases at V and 9 bases at J, leaving 26 bases unmatched. This CDR3 contains 20 residues. In DNA, the CDR3 is TGTGCCAGTAGTATGATAGTGGTCCTCACGGGGAGCGGGGACCTCAGTGAGCAGTTCTTC. Translated: CASSMIVVLTGSGDLSEQFF.

This clone appeared once. V usage is TRBV5-1 and J usage is TRBJ1-2, with a weak D call TRBD1 (6 bases). Trimming shortened V by 3 bases and J by 0 bases, and 12 bases separated the two germline ends. Germline CDR1 SGHRS, CDR2 YFSETQ. CDR3 length: 15 residues. The CDR3 nucleotides are TGCGCCAGCAGCTCGACAGGAAGAGCTAACTATGGCTACACCTTC. This translates into CASSSTGRANYGYTF. Together with reference TRBV5-1 and TRBJ1-2, the CDR3 gives the full variable domain: KAGVTQTPRYLIKTRGQQVTLSCSPISGHRSVSWYQQTPGQGLQFLFEYFSETQRNKGNFPGRFSGRQFSNSRSEMNVSTLELGDSALYLCASSSTGRANYGYTFGSGTRLTVV.

The chain carries TRBV2 and TRBJ1-1; perhaps TRBD1 as D (5 bases). The germline gives CDR1 SNHLY, CDR2 FYNNEI. The CDR3 contains 15 residues. Deletions cut 4 bases from V and 0 bases from J, with 12 bases between. The CDR3 here is CASSVERGLNTEAFF. The CDR3 bases are TGTGCCAGCAGTGTTGAAAGGGGCTTGAACACTGAAGCTTTCTTT.

The rearrangement links TRBV4-2 to TRBJ2-5, with 8 positions matching TRBD2. Unmatched junction bases numbered 14, after V lost 3 bases and J lost 5 bases. Germline V gene sequence: CDR1 LGHNA, CDR2 YNFKEQ. The CDR3 has 17 residues. The CDR3 here is CASSQISPRGGRETQYF. The CDR3 region has the DNA TGTGCCAGCAGCCAGATCTCCCCCCGGGGGGGCCGGGAGACCCAGTACTTC.

V and J are TRBV7-2 and TRBJ2-7, with 7 nucleotides matching TRBD2. V dropped 0 bases and J dropped 6; count of bases not matched to a gene: 5. This CDR3 comprises 14 residues. The germline V gene encodes CDR1 SGHTA and CDR2 FQGNSA. Here the CDR3 DNA reads TGTGCCAGCAGCTTAGCGGGGACTATTTCCGAGCAGTACTTC. The encoded protein is CASSLAGTISEQYF.

The chain links TRBV6-1 to TRBJ2-7, with D possibly being TRBD1 (5 bases). The CDR3 is 15 amino acids. Germline-derived CDR1 and CDR2 are MNHNS and SASEGT. Trimming cost V 7 bases and J 1 base, with 17 bases left between them. The CDR3 region is CASTQTGSHSYEQYF. CDR3 sequence (DNA): TGTGCCAGCACCCAAACAGGCTCCCATTCCTACGAGCAGTACTTC.

This clone has just a few counts. The genes are TRBV25-1 and TRBJ1-5, with D hard to call. Germline CDR1 is MGHDK and CDR2 is SYGVNS. Trimming left V 4 bases short and J 3 bases short, with 10 bases between. The CDR3 loop spans 14 amino acids. Here the CDR3 reads CASSVSGINQPQHF. The CDR3 nucleotides read TGTGCCAGCAGTGTCTCTGGAATCAATCAGCCCCAGCATTTT.

This clone was seen just once. The chain carries TRBV5-1 and TRBJ2-7; D unresolved. The V gene's germline CDR1 is SGHRS and CDR2 YFSETQ. CDR3 length: 14 amino acids. Trimming stripped 4 bases from V and 7 bases from J, with 18 bases between. CDR3 sequence (DNA): TGCGCCAGCAGCCCCCGCCCCTGGGCGGAAGAGCAGTACTTC. Its protein is CASSPRPWAEEQYF.

V usage is TRBV9 and J usage is TRBJ1-2, with TRBD1 as a possible D gene (6 bases). The V gene lost 4 bases and the J gene lost 6 bases, with 16 bases spanning the gap. CDR3 length: 14 residues. CDR1 and CDR2 from the germline V gene are SGDLS and YYNGEE. In DNA form, the CDR3 reads TGTGCCAGCAGCCGGGGGCGGGGGGCTGATGGCTACACCTTC. This translates into CASSRGRGADGYTF.

This clone was seen a single time. The J gene is TRBJ1-5, the V gene TRBV30; TRBD1 aligns across 9 bases. The CDR3 is made up of 15 amino acids. Germline CDR1 is GTSNPN and CDR2 is SVGIG (reference sequence). J gave up 8 bases and V 2 bases, and 10 bases lay outside the gene matches. The CDR3 is CAWSSGQGRRKPQHF. The CDR3 bases are TGTGCCTGGAGTTCGGGACAGGGCAGGCGGAAGCCCCAGCATTTT.

This sequence joins TRBV7-2 and TRBJ2-3, with D perhaps matching TRBD1 or TRBD2 (5 bases each). The CDR3 is 16 amino acids. Germline V gene sequence: CDR1 SGHTA, CDR2 FQGNSA. Trimming stripped 2 bases from V and 3 bases from J, with 15 bases between. The CDR3 loop is CASSLTGTRVTDTQYF. The DNA for the CDR3 is TGTGCCAGCAGCTTAACCGGGACCCGCGTAACAGATACGCAGTATTTT.

This clone occurred once. The V and J genes are TRBV18 and TRBJ2-3, with 15 positions matching TRBD2. Germline V gene data show CDR1 as KGHSH and CDR2 as LQKENI. V lost 3 bases and J lost 4; bases outside the gene matches: 5. This CDR3 has 17 amino acids. The CDR3 spells CASSPPGLAGGADTQYF. The CDR3 nucleotides read TGTGCCAGCTCACCGCCGGGACTAGCGGGGGGCGCAGATACGCAGTATTTT. The entire variable domain, with the rest obtained from reference TRBV18 and TRBJ2-3, is as follows: NAGVMQNPRHLVRRRGQEARLRCSPMKGHSHVYWYRQLPEEGLKFMVYLQKENIIDESGMPKERFSAEFPKEGPSILRIQQVVRGDSAAYFCASSPPGLAGGADTQYFGPGTRLTVL.

This rearrangement joins TRBV7-3 to TRBJ2-5, with D perhaps matching TRBD2 (6 bases). Trimming stripped 0 bases from V and 1 base from J, with 6 bases between. The CDR3 runs 14 residues. The germline CDR1 and CDR2 sequences are SGHTA and FQGTGA. CDR3 DNA: TGTGCCAGCAGCTTAACGGGGGGCCAAGAGACCCAGTACTTC. Translating gives CASSLTGGQETQYF.

The chain combines TRBV7-3 with TRBJ1-1; the D gene is possibly TRBD1 (6 bases). CDR3 length: 13 residues. The germline V and J ends were trimmed by 5 bases and 6 bases, with 13 bases remaining between them. Germline values: CDR1 SGHTA, CDR2 FQGTGA. CDR3 bases: TGTGCCAGCAGCCCGGACAGTTACGCTGAAGCTTTCTTT. Its protein product is CASSPDSYAEAFF.

The chain carries TRBV5-4 and TRBJ2-1; TRBD2 matches 7 bases. The CDR3 is made up of 16 amino acids. Germline values: CDR1 SGHNT, CDR2 YYREEE (reference sequence). J lost 5 bases, V lost 1 base, and 9 bases had no gene match. CDR3 in amino acids: CASSLIGRRTNNEQFF. CDR3 DNA sequence: TGTGCCAGCAGCTTGATCGGGAGGCGAACAAACAATGAGCAGTTCTTC. Full variable domain (outside the CDR3, taken from reference TRBV5-4 and TRBJ2-1): ETGVTQSPTHLIKTRGQQVTLRCSSQSGHNTVSWYQQALGQGPQFIFQYYREEENGRGNFPPRFSGLQFPNYSSELNVNALELDDSALYLCASSLIGRRTNNEQFFGPGTRLTVL.

This clone has a handful of counts. The chain joins TRBV30 to TRBJ1-5; D is uncertain. The CDR3 runs to 13 residues. Germline V CDR1 and CDR2: GTSNPN, SVGIG (reference sequence). Between the trimmed V and J ends, which lost 3 bases and 8 bases, there was a span of 14 bases. For the CDR3, the DNA is TGTGCCTGGAGCAGAGACCTAAGGGAGCCCCAGCATTTT. Translating it yields CAWSRDLREPQHF.

This clone turned up a few times. The chain combines TRBV18 with TRBJ1-4, with 9 bases aligning to TRBD1. Germline lookup yields CDR1 KGHSH and CDR2 LQKENI. V was pared by 8 bases and J by 7 bases, with 2 bases of the junction left unmatched. The CDR3 has 12 amino acids. In DNA form, the CDR3 reads TGTGCCAGCCGACAGGGGGGTGAAAAACTGTTTTTT. As protein: CASRQGGEKLFF.

The chain couples TRBV7-2 to TRBJ1-2, with 10 bases matching TRBD1. The CDR3 contains 15 residues. Germline V CDR1 and CDR2: SGHTA, FQGNSA. The ends lost 5 bases at V and 2 bases at J; junction bases unmatched: 5. The CDR3 loop is CASSPRTGGNYGYTF. The CDR3 coding sequence is TGTGCCAGCAGCCCAAGGACAGGGGGAAACTATGGCTACACCTTC.

J is TRBJ2-7 and V is TRBV7-2, with 8 bases fitting TRBD2. The junction had 3 bases not matched to a gene; V was cut back by 5 bases and J by 3 bases. CDR3 length: 13 residues. Germline lookup yields CDR1 SGHTA and CDR2 FQGNSA. In DNA form, the CDR3 reads TGTGCCAGCAGCCCGGGGGGGGACTACGAGCAGTACTTC. Translated: CASSPGGDYEQYF. The full variable domain, in which reference TRBV7-2 and TRBJ2-7 provide the parts outside the CDR3, is GAGVSQSPSNKVTEKGKDVELRCDPISGHTALYWYRQSLGQGLEFLIYFQGNSAPDKSGLPSDRFSAERTGGSVSTLTIQRTQQEDSAVYLCASSPGGDYEQYFGPGTRLTVT.